Below, 18 T cell receptor beta chains from the same sample are listed, as sequenced in a study of STAT5B mutations in CD4+ large granular lymphocyte leukemia. Clones were read by immunoSEQ multiplex PCR, and TCRdb kept only the in-frame ones, dropping some. The repertoire holds tens of thousands of clones, with 65% to 70% as singletons. The sequencing sample was made of CD4+ T cells from blood buffy coats. The receptors originated from a human donor in good health.

This clone has just a few counts. The chain uses TRBV11-2 and TRBJ1-1; tentatively, D is TRBD1 (5 bases). Germline CDR1 and CDR2: SGHAT and FQNNGV. The CDR3 runs 15 residues. V was shortened by 5 bases and J by 4 bases, with 17 bases between the two germline ends. The CDR3 here is CASSGLLGGSTEAFF. DNA of the CDR3: TGTGCCAGCAGCGGCTTACTTGGGGGGTCCACTGAAGCTTTCTTT.

The chain joins TRBV27 to TRBJ2-6; possible D gene TRBD2, 6 bases. CDR1 is MNHEY and CDR2 is SMNVEV in the germline V gene (reference sequence). The length of the CDR3 is 17 residues. Trimming cost V 7 bases and J 0 bases, with 16 bases left between them. The CDR3 reads CASTPLEGTSGANVLTF. The DNA of the CDR3 is TGTGCCAGCACCCCTTTGGAGGGAACCTCTGGGGCCAACGTCCTGACTTTC.

V and J are TRBV9 and TRBJ1-2, with TRBD1 identical over 9 bases. Germline assignment: CDR1 SGDLS and CDR2 YYNGEE. V shed 4 bases, J shed 4 bases, and the junction held 5 bases outside the gene matches. The CDR3 sequence is 14 residues long. The CDR3 sequence: CASSLPTGGYGYTF. DNA for the CDR3: TGTGCCAGCAGCTTACCGACAGGGGGCTATGGCTACACCTTC.

This chain uses TRBV2 with TRBJ1-1, with unresolved D. The CDR3 totals 13 residues. The ends were cut back, 5 bases at V and 2 bases at J, with 9 bases in the middle. CDR1 is SNHLY and CDR2 is FYNNEI in the germline V gene. CDR3 amino acids: CASSSQRNTEAFF. Written as DNA, the CDR3 is TGTGCCAGCAGTTCACAGAGAAACACTGAAGCTTTCTTT.

This clone appeared a single time. The chain employs TRBV4-1 and TRBJ2-7, with 7 bases identical to TRBD1. The CDR3 spans 13 residues. The V gene's germline CDR1 is MGHRA and CDR2 YSYEKL. The junction had 6 bases not matched to a gene; V was cut back by 1 base and J by 9 bases. The CDR3 DNA sequence: TGCGCCAGCAGCCAAGGGGGGACAGCCCCGCAGTACTTC. This translates into CASSQGGTAPQYF.

CDR3 DNA: TGTGCCAGCAGCTCAACCACAGGGGCTAACTATGGCTACACCTTC. Translation gives CASSSTTGANYGYTF. This rearrangement joins TRBV9 to TRBJ1-2; 7 bases line up with TRBD1. The length of the CDR3 is 15 residues. Looked up from germline, CDR1 is SGDLS and CDR2 is YYNGEE. The ends lost 4 bases at V and 0 bases at J; junction bases unmatched: 6.

The chain uses TRBV9 and TRBJ1-5, with D perhaps matching TRBD1 (6 bases). With 0 bases removed from V and 5 bases from J, the gap between germline ends came to 12 bases. The CDR3 is 15 residues long. The germline CDR1 and CDR2 sequences are SGDLS and YYNGEE. In nucleotides, the CDR3 is TGTGCCAGCAGCGTAGGGGGGGGCCTGTATCAGCCCCAGCATTTT. It codes for CASSVGGGLYQPQHF.

The sample holds a few counts of this clone. The V and J genes are TRBV2 and TRBJ1-5; D unclear. The V end lost 6 bases, the J end lost 1 base, and 4 bases lay between the germline ends. This CDR3 contains 12 residues. Looked up from germline, CDR1 is SNHLY and CDR2 is FYNNEI. The CDR3 DNA is TGTGCCAGCAGGACCAGCAATCAGCCCCAGCATTTT. Amino acids: CASRTSNQPQHF.

V and J are TRBV7-2 and TRBJ2-4; D is uncertain. The CDR3 is made up of 15 amino acids. The V end was cut by 5 bases, the J end by 6 bases, with 17 bases between. The germline V gene encodes CDR1 SGHTA and CDR2 FQGNSA. CDR3 region: CASSLTQGRGNIQYF. CDR3 nucleotide sequence: TGTGCCAGCAGCCTGACGCAAGGTAGAGGAAACATTCAGTACTTC.

Only one count was recorded for this clone. This chain connects TRBV7-9 to TRBJ2-3; 9 bases agree with TRBD1. This CDR3 has 15 amino acids. Trimming removed 5 bases from V and 4 bases from J; junction bases left unmatched: 7. Germline-derived CDR1 and CDR2 are SEHNR and FQNEAQ (reference sequence). Written as DNA, the CDR3 is TGTGCCAGCAGCGCACAGGGGGCATGGGCAGATACGCAGTATTTT. Translation: CASSAQGAWADTQYF.

This clone came up a few times. The CDR3 DNA is TGTGCCACCGAACAGGGGCGGGGTGGGACTGAAGCTTTCTTT. Residues: CATEQGRGGTEAFF. The chain is built from TRBV5-8 and TRBJ1-1; 7 nucleotides line up with TRBD1. CDR3 size: 14 residues. V trimming: 9 bases; J trimming: 5 bases; junction bases outside the gene matches: 13. Germline loops: CDR1 SGHTS, CDR2 YDEGEE.

The chain recombines TRBV10-1 with TRBJ1-3; no firm D call. In germline, CDR1 is WNHNN, CDR2 SYGVQD (reference sequence). There are 14 residues in the CDR3. Trimming removed 3 bases from V and 0 bases from J, with 6 bases in between. The CDR3 sequence: CASSEPNSGNTIYF. The CDR3 DNA reads TGCGCCAGCAGTGAACCGAACTCTGGAAACACCATATATTTT.

V usage is TRBV11-3 and J usage is TRBJ2-3, with TRBD2 matching 11 bases. J was trimmed by 4 bases and V by 5 bases; bases with no gene match: 5. CDR3 size: 15 residues. Per the germline V gene, CDR1 is SGHNT and CDR2 is YENEEA. The CDR3 DNA is TGTGCCAGCAGCCCACCGGGACTAGCGGCAGATACGCAGTATTTT. Translating gives CASSPPGLAADTQYF.

The chain combines TRBV6-1 with TRBJ2-7; 8 bases align to TRBD1. CDR3 length: 16 residues. The germline V gene has CDR1 MNHNS and CDR2 SASEGT. V gave up 0 bases and J gave up 4 bases; unmatched junction bases: 8. As DNA, the CDR3 is TGTGCCAGCAGTGAAGCGAGGACAGGGAGAGGGTACGAGCAGTACTTC. Protein product: CASSEARTGRGYEQYF.

This clone rates as medium-sized (0.01 to 0.1%). The J gene is TRBJ2-6, the V gene TRBV5-1, with D unresolved. Trimming shortened V by 4 bases and J by 5 bases, and 10 bases separated the two germline ends. Germline values: CDR1 SGHRS, CDR2 YFSETQ. The CDR3 runs 14 residues. CDR3 coding DNA: TGCGCCAGCAGCCCGGCCGTACGGGCCAACGTCCTGACTTTC. The encoded protein is CASSPAVRANVLTF.

The chain has TRBV5-1 and TRBJ2-1; the match to TRBD1 covers 8 bases. Germline values: CDR1 SGHRS, CDR2 YFSETQ. V shed 1 base, J shed 3 bases, and the junction held 3 bases outside the gene matches. The CDR3 contains 15 residues. The CDR3 protein is CASSLSGQDYNEQFF. Written as DNA, the CDR3 is TGCGCCAGCAGCTTGTCGGGACAGGACTACAATGAGCAGTTCTTC.

The chain links TRBV6-1 to TRBJ2-5; 11 nucleotides align to TRBD2. Germline trimming cut 3 bases from V and 5 bases from J; bases unmatched to any gene: 17. This CDR3 is 19 amino acids long. CDR1 is MNHNS, CDR2 SASEGT, per germline. This chain's CDR3 is CASSDLRTSGYPWEETQYF. The CDR3 coding sequence is TGTGCCAGCAGTGACCTTAGGACTAGCGGGTATCCCTGGGAGGAGACCCAGTACTTC.

The rearrangement uses TRBV10-1 and TRBJ2-3; either TRBD1 or TRBD2 may supply D (6 bases each). The CDR3 length is 16 residues. CDR1 WNHNN and CDR2 SYGVQD come from the germline V gene (reference sequence). V lost 0 bases and J 5 bases, leaving 15 bases between the germline ends. CDR3: CASSESGRGARDTQYF. The CDR3 DNA reads as TGCGCCAGCAGTGAGTCTGGAAGGGGGGCTAGAGATACGCAGTATTTT.